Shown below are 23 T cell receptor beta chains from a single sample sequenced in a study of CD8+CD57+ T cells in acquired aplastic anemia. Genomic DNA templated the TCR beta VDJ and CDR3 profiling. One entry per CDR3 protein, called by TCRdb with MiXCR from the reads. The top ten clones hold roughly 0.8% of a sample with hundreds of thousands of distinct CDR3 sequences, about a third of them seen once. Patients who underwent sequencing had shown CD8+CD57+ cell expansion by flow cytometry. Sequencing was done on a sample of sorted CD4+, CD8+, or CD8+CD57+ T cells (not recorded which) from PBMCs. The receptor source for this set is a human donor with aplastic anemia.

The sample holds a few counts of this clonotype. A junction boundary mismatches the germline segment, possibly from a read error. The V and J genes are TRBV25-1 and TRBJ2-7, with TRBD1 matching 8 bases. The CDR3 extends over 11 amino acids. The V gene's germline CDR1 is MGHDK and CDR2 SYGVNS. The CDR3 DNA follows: TGCGCCTCTGACAGGGGCTACGAGCAGTACTTC. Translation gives CASDRGYEQYF.

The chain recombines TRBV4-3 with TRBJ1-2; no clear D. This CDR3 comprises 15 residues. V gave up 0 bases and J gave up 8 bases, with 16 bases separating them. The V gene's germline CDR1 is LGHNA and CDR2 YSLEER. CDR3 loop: CASSQEGLSRAGYTF. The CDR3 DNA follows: TGCGCCAGCAGCCAAGAGGGGTTGAGTAGGGCAGGCTACACCTTC.

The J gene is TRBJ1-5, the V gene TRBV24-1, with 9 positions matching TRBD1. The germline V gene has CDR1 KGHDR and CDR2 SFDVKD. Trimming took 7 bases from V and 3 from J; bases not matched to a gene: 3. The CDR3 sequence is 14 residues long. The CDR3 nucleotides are TGTGCCACCAGCGGACAGGGGAACAATCAGCCCCAGCATTTT. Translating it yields CATSGQGNNQPQHF.

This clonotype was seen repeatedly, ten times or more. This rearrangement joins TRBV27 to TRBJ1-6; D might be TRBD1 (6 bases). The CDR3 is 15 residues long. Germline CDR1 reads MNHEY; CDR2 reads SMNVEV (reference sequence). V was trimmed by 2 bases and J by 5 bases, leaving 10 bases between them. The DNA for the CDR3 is TGTGCCAGCAGTTTAGAACAGGGCCATAATTCACCCCTCCACTTT. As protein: CASSLEQGHNSPLHF.

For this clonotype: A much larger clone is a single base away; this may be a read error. The CDR3 sequence is CAGSVKVANGPQHF. DNA for the CDR3: TGTGCCGGCAGTGTAAAGGTGGCCAATGGGCCCCAGCATTTT. The chain links TRBV2 to TRBJ1-5; D call uncertain. The CDR3 covers 14 residues. The germline CDR1 and CDR2 sequences are SNHLY and FYNNEI.

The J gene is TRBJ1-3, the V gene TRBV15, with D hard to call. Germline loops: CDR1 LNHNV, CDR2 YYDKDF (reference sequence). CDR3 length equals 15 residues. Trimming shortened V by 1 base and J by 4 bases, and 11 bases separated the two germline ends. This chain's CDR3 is CATSRAPSSGNTIYF. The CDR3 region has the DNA TGTGCCACCAGCAGAGCACCATCCTCGGGAAACACCATATATTTT.

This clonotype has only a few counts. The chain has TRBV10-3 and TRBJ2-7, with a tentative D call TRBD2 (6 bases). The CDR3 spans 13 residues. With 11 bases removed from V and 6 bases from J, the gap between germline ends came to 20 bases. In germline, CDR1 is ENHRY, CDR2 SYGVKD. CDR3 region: CAVSLGTQGEQYF. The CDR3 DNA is TGTGCCGTCTCCCTAGGGACTCAGGGCGAGCAGTACTTC.

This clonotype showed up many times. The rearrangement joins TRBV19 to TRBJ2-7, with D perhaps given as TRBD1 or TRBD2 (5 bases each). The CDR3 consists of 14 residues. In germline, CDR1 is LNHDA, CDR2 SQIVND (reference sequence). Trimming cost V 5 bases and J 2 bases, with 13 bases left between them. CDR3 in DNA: TGTGCCAGTAGTCCCGGGACGCTGACCTACGAGCAGTACTTC. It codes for CASSPGTLTYEQYF.

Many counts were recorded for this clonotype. CDR3 protein: CSAGLSTDTQYF. The CDR3 bases are TGCAGTGCGGGACTCAGCACAGATACGCAGTATTTT. The rearrangement uses TRBV20-1 and TRBJ2-3; perhaps TRBD2 as D (6 bases). Germline V gene sequence: CDR1 DFQATT, CDR2 SNEGSKA (reference sequence). CDR3 length equals 12 residues. V was trimmed by 6 bases and J by 0 bases, leaving 7 bases between them.

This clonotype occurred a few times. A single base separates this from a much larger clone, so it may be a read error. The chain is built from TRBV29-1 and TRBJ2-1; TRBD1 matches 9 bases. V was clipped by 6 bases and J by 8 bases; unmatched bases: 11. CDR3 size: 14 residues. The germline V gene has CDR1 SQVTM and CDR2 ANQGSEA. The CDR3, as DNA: TGCAGCGTCGCCAGGGGGACAGGGTTCGATGAGCAGTTCTTC. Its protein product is CSVARGTGFDEQFF.

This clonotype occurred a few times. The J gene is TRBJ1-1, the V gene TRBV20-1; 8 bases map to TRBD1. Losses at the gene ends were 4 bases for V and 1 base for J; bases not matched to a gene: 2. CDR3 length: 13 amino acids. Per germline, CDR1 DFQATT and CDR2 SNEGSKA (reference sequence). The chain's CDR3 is CSATGGRNTEAFF. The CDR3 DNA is TGCAGTGCTACAGGGGGCAGGAACACTGAAGCTTTCTTT.

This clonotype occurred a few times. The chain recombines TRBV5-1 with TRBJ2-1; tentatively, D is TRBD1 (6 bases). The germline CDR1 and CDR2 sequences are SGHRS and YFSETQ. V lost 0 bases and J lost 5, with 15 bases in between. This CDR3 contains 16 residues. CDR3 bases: TGCGCCAGCAGCTTGGTTATCGGGACACCAAACAATGAGCAGTTCTTC. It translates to CASSLVIGTPNNEQFF.

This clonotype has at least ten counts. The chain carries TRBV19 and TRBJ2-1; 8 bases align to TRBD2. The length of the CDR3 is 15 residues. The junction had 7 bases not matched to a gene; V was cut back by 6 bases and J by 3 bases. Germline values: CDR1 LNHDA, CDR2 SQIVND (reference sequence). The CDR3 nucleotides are TGTGCCAGTAGCCAACTAGCGGCTTACTACAATGAGCAGTTCTTC. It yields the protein CASSQLAAYYNEQFF.

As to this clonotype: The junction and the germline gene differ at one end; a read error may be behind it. The CDR3 reads CASSFSNRAAETQHF. CDR3 bases: TGTGCCAGCAGTTTCAGTAACAGGGCTGCGGAGACCCAGCACTTC. This chain joins TRBV12-3 or TRBV12-4 and TRBJ2-5, with D possibly TRBD1 on 6 matching bases. The CDR3 has 15 amino acids.

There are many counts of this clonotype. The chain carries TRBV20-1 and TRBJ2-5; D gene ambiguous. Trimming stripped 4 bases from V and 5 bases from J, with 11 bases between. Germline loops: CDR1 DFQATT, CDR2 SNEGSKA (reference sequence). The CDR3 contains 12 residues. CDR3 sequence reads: CSATGLAETQYF. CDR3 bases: TGCAGTGCTACCGGCCTGGCGGAGACCCAGTACTTC.

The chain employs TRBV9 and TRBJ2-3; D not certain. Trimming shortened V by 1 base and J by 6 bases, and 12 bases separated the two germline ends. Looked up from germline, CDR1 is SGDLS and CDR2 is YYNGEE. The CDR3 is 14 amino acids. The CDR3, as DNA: TGTGCCAGCAGCGTAAGTCTAGTAGGGGATACGCAGTATTTT. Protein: CASSVSLVGDTQYF.

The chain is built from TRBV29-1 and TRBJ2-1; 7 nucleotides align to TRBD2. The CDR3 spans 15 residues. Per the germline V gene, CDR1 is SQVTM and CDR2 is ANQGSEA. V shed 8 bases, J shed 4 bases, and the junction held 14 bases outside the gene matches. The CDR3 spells CSSEVRLAVYNEQFF. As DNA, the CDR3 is TGCAGCAGTGAAGTTCGGCTAGCGGTTTACAATGAGCAGTTCTTC.

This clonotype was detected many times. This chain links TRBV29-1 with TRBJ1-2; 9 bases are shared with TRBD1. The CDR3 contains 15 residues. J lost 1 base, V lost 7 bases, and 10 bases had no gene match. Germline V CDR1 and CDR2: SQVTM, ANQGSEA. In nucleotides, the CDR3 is TGCAGCGCCAAAAAGGGACAGGGCTATAACTATGGCTACACCTTC. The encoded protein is CSAKKGQGYNYGYTF.

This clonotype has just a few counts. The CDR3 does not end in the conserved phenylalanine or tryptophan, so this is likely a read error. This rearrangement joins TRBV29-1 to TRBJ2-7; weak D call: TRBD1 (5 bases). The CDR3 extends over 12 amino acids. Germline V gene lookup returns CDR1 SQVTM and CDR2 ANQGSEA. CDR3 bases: TGCATGGGCAGGGCCCCAACCTATGAGCAGTACCTC. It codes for CMGRAPTYEQYL.

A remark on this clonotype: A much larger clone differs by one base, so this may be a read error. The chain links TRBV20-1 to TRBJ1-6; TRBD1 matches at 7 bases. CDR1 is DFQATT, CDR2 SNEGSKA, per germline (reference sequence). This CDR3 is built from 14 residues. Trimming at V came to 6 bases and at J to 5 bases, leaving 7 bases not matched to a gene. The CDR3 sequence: CSAKKGQHNSPLHF. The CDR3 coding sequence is TGCAGTGCCAAAAAGGGACAGCATAATTCACCCCTCCACTTT.

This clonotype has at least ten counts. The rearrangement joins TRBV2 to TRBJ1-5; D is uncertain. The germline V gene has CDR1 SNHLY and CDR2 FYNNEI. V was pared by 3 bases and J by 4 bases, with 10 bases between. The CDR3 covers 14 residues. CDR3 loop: CASSDLRANQPQHF. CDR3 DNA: TGTGCCAGCAGTGATCTGAGGGCTAATCAGCCCCAGCATTTT.

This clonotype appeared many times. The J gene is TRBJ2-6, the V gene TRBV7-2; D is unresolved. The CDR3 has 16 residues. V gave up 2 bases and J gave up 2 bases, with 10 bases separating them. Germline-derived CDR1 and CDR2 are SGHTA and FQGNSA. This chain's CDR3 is CASSLKGSPGANVLTF. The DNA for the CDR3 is TGTGCCAGCAGCTTAAAAGGGTCTCCTGGGGCCAACGTCCTGACTTTC.

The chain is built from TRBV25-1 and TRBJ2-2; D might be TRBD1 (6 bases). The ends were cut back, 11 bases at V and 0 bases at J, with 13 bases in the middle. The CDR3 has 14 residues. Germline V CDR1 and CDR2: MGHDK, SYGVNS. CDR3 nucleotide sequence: TGTGCCTGTGAACAGGGTTCGAACACCGGGGAGCTGTTTTTT. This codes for CACEQGSNTGELFF.